What follows describes a single T cell receptor beta chain. The target antigen is unknown. Losses at the gene ends were 5 bases for V and 4 bases for J; bases not matched to a gene: 1. The CDR3 contains 12 residues. Germline CDR1 and CDR2: SNHLY and FYNNEI. These data belong to a study of OX40 agonist ivuxolimab in advanced cancers. Study at large: Those treated in dose escalation had hepatocellular carcinoma, melanoma, renal cell cancer or head and neck cancer. A mean age of about 56 years, range about 20 to 85, was recorded, and about 83% were male.

Study-level findings and limits: Certain nonresponders additionally had low normalized T-cell clonal expansion. The investigators did not determine what antigen specificity the expanded peripheral T cells had.

TCRdb's table, derived via immunoSEQ multiplex PCR, lists solely in-frame clones and lacks some. The sample records 60,000 to 65,000 clones, 75% to 85% being singletons. This clonotype was obtained from an adult with an advanced solid tumor such as melanoma, head and neck, liver or kidney cancer. Sequencing was performed on CD4+ or CD8+ T cells sorted from blood, taken in a trial of the OX40 agonist ivuxolimab. The genes are TRBV2 and TRBJ1-2, with 7 bases matching TRBD1. The CDR3, as DNA: TGTGCCAGCAGTTGGGACAGCTATGGCTACACCTTC. Translation gives CASSWDSYGYTF.